Presented here are 12 T cell receptor beta chains from one specimen sequenced in a study of type 1 and type 2 diabetes patients. Amplification started from genomic DNA. A primer set of 30 forward and 13 reverse primers amplified the CDR3. Each CDR3 protein gets one entry after TCRdb re-called the multiplex PCR reads with MiXCR. The table has around 300,000 distinct CDR3 sequences, roughly 50% seen once. Sample: peripheral blood mononuclear cells (PBMCs). The source of these receptors is a man aged 18 to 30 with type 2 diabetes.

V and J are TRBV19 and TRBJ2-7, with 12 bases fitting TRBD2. The junction had 5 bases not matched to a gene; V was cut back by 10 bases and J by 4 bases. Per the germline V gene, CDR1 is LNHDA and CDR2 is SQIVND (reference sequence). The CDR3 covers 13 residues. CDR3 loop: CAKPTSGGYEQYF. The CDR3 DNA reads as TGTGCCAAGCCGACTAGCGGGGGATACGAGCAGTACTTC. The entire variable domain, with the rest obtained from reference TRBV19 and TRBJ2-7, is as follows: DGGITQSPKYLFRKEGQNVTLSCEQNLNHDAMYWYRQDPGQGLRLIYYSQIVNDFQKGDIAEGYSVSREKKESFPLTVTSAQKNPTAFYLCAKPTSGGYEQYFGPGTRLTVT.

This sequence joins TRBV4-1 and TRBJ2-5, with D unresolved. The CDR3 runs 14 residues. The germline V gene encodes CDR1 MGHRA and CDR2 YSYEKL. Trimming cost V 4 bases and J 5 bases, with 14 bases left between them. The CDR3 nucleotides are TGCGCCAGCAGCCGCGGATTTTCCCCGGAGACCCAGTACTTC. Protein: CASSRGFSPETQYF.

This sequence joins TRBV7-2 and TRBJ1-5; no definite D call. CDR1 SGHTA and CDR2 FQGNSA come from the germline V gene. V gave up 1 base and J gave up 5 bases, with 6 bases separating them. CDR3 length equals 13 residues. In nucleotides, the CDR3 is TGTGCCAGCAGCTTAGAGACGGATCAGCCCCAGCATTTT. Protein product: CASSLETDQPQHF.

This clonotype was seen more than once but under ten times. This chain joins TRBV27 and TRBJ1-2; the D gene is possibly TRBD1 (5 bases). The V end lost 3 bases, the J end lost 7 bases, and 15 bases lay between the germline ends. This CDR3 has 14 amino acids. CDR1 and CDR2 (germline): MNHEY, SMNVEV (reference sequence). CDR3 amino acids: CASSFGQGSPGYTF. As DNA, the CDR3 is TGTGCCAGCAGTTTTGGCCAGGGTTCACCTGGCTACACCTTC.

This chain uses TRBV6-1 with TRBJ1-2, with no clear D. Germline V lookup: CDR1 MNHNS, CDR2 SASEGT. The CDR3 runs to 16 residues. Between the trimmed V and J ends, which lost 0 bases and 4 bases, there was a span of 15 bases. CDR3 in amino acids: CASSEADGEGLYGYTF. The CDR3 bases are TGTGCCAGCAGTGAAGCAGATGGGGAGGGCCTCTATGGCTACACCTTC.

About this clonotype itself: A much more abundant neighbour one base away suggests this may be a read error. This CDR3 fails to terminate in the conserved phenylalanine or tryptophan, so it likely reflects a read error. The gene calls are TRBV12-3 or TRBV12-4 and TRBJ1-2; TRBD1 is a possible D gene (5 bases). This CDR3 contains 16 residues. V was clipped by 4 bases and J by 2 bases, with 17 bases between them. CDR3 amino acids: CASSSLQVNLNYGYTL. CDR3 DNA sequence: TGTGCCAGCAGTTCCTTACAGGTGAATCTAAACTATGGCTACACCCTC.

This clonotype showed up just a few times. The chain recombines TRBV29-1 with TRBJ2-2, with unresolved D. Germline loops: CDR1 SQVTM, CDR2 ANQGSEA. The CDR3 covers 15 residues. The V end was cut by 1 base, the J end by 0 bases, with 9 bases between. The CDR3 DNA is TGCAGCGTTGAAGTGGCAGCCACGAACACCGGGGAGCTGTTTTTT. Encoded protein: CSVEVAATNTGELFF.

This clonotype appeared a few times. J is TRBJ2-2 and V is TRBV6-1; 10 bases agree with TRBD1. The trim removed 6 bases at V and 5 bases at J, leaving 6 bases unmatched. Germline CDR1 is MNHNS and CDR2 is SASEGT. This CDR3 has 15 residues. The CDR3 nucleotides read TGTGCCAGCAGGCCGGGACAGGGGTATACCGGGGAGCTGTTTTTT. It translates to CASRPGQGYTGELFF.

This clonotype was picked up a small number of times. The CDR3: CASSSGVGISTDTQYF. The DNA of the CDR3 is TGTGCCAGCAGCTCCGGAGTAGGGATCAGCACAGATACGCAGTATTTT. The genes are TRBV7-8 and TRBJ2-3; D not certain. The CDR3 loop spans 16 amino acids. V lost 4 bases and J 0 bases, leaving 14 bases between the germline ends. Germline CDR1 is SGHVS and CDR2 is FQNEAQ.

The chain joins TRBV28 to TRBJ2-2, with D perhaps matching TRBD1 (6 bases). The germline V gene encodes CDR1 MDHEN and CDR2 SYDVKM. V was shortened by 6 bases and J by 4 bases, with 9 bases between the two germline ends. The CDR3 contains 13 residues. CDR3 sequence: CASRRQVTGELFF. The CDR3 DNA sequence: TGTGCCAGCAGACGACAGGTCACCGGGGAGCTGTTTTTT.

A word on this clonotype: Since the CDR3 does not end with the conserved phenylalanine or tryptophan, this likely comes from a read error. The chain couples TRBV2 to TRBJ2-7; D call uncertain. Germline CDR1 and CDR2: SNHLY and FYNNEI. The CDR3 has 12 residues. V was pared by 4 bases and J by 6 bases, with 10 bases between. The DNA for the CDR3 is TGTGCCAGCAGTGGACTGGGCTCCGAGCAGTACCTC. Its protein product is CASSGLGSEQYL.

The V call is TRBV6-5, the J call TRBJ1-5; D unclear. The V gene's germline CDR1 is MNHEY and CDR2 SVGAGI. With 9 bases removed from V and 6 bases from J, the gap between germline ends came to 24 bases. This CDR3 spans 16 amino acids. The CDR3 sequence: CASSEGQISFGQPQHF. CDR3 DNA: TGTGCCAGTAGTGAAGGTCAGATTTCCTTCGGTCAGCCCCAGCATTTT.